Shown below are 14 T cell receptor beta chains from a single sample sequenced in a study of blood T cells in healthy people across ages. Using a J-beta primer mix together with a sample-barcoded 5' primer, a second PCR was run for roughly 6 to 12 cycles. TCRdb independently ran MiXCR on the 5' RACE reads; one entry per CDR3 protein. The profile shows some 880,000 distinct CDR3 sequences, about 34% of them singletons. The source material was blood. The receptors come from a man younger than 35 in good health.

About this clonotype itself: Mismatch with germline at one junction end may stem from a read error. The chain joins TRBV12-3 or TRBV12-4 to TRBJ2-3; tentative D call: TRBD2 (6 bases). CDR3 length: 13 amino acids. In DNA form, the CDR3 reads TGTGCCAGTTTAGCGGTTAGAACAGATACGCAGTATTTC. Its protein product is CASLAVRTDTQYF.

The CDR3 coding sequence is TGTGCCAGCACCACGAGTGGGAACACTGAAGCTTTCTTT. Translation gives CASTTSGNTEAFF. The chain couples TRBV7-9 to TRBJ1-1; D not resolved. Germline V gene data show CDR1 as SEHNR and CDR2 as FQNEAQ (reference sequence). V was shortened by 7 bases and J by 1 base, with 10 bases between the two germline ends. The CDR3 has 13 residues.

This clonotype occurred many times. The CDR3 loop reads CASTRARDNEQFF. In nucleotides, the CDR3 is TGTGCCAGCACCAGGGCCAGGGATAATGAGCAGTTCTTC. J is TRBJ2-1 and V is TRBV6-5, with TRBD1 as a possible D gene (5 bases). Trimming took off 7 bases at V and 7 bases at J, with 14 bases between the two ends. The V gene's germline CDR1 is MNHEY and CDR2 SVGAGI. This CDR3 region has 13 residues.

Only a few counts were recorded for this clonotype. The genes are TRBV4-1 and TRBJ2-2; D uncertain. The CDR3 length is 14 residues. Trimming pared 2 bases from V and 1 base from J, leaving 5 bases between. CDR1 is MGHRA and CDR2 is YSYEKL in the germline V gene. The CDR3 nucleotides read TGCGCCAGCAGCCAAAGGGAGAACACCGGGGAGCTGTTTTTT. It translates to CASSQRENTGELFF.

The chain couples TRBV27 to TRBJ1-1; 10 nucleotides match TRBD1. This CDR3 comprises 18 residues. Per the germline V gene, CDR1 is MNHEY and CDR2 is SMNVEV (reference sequence). The J segment lost 0 bases and the V segment lost 2 bases, leaving 9 bases of the junction unmatched. The CDR3 nucleotides are TGTGCCAGCAGTTTACGCCCCGGGACAGGGGTCATGAACACTGAAGCTTTCTTT. Translation gives CASSLRPGTGVMNTEAFF.

This clonotype has just a few counts. The chain combines TRBV4-3 with TRBJ1-6; D is possibly TRBD1 (5 bases). The CDR3 runs 14 residues. Germline values: CDR1 LGHNA, CDR2 YSLEER. Trimming removed 0 bases at V and 10 bases at J, with 10 bases between. The CDR3 protein is CASSQDRGSSPLHF. CDR3 DNA: TGCGCCAGCAGCCAAGATCGGGGGTCCTCACCCCTCCACTTT.

This clonotype was recorded many times. A junction end diverges from the germline sequence, so it may reflect a read error. The chain uses TRBV3-1 and TRBJ1-1, with 10 bases fitting TRBD1. Germline loops: CDR1 LGHDT, CDR2 YNNKEL (reference sequence). This CDR3 is built from 15 residues. The CDR3 protein is CASSPRTGGNTEAFF. CDR3 DNA sequence: TGTGCCAGTAGCCCCCGGACAGGGGGAAACACTGAAGCTTTCTTT.

This clonotype was detected only a few times. A much larger clone lies one base from this, so it may be a read error. This chain links TRBV20-1 with TRBJ2-7; 10 bases are a match to TRBD2. V lost 3 bases to trimming and J lost 7 bases; unmatched junction nucleotides: 21. In germline, CDR1 is DFQATT, CDR2 SNEGSKA (reference sequence). The CDR3 consists of 18 residues. CDR3 in DNA: TGCAGTGCTAGTGGGGGGGTGTTAGCGGGGGGTGGCTACAATGAGCAGTACTTC. This encodes CSASGGVLAGGGYNEQYF.

This clonotype was seen only a few times. The chain uses TRBV6-2 or TRBV6-3 and TRBJ2-7; D remains unclear. The V gene's germline CDR1 is MNHEY and CDR2 SVGEGT. V was clipped by 6 bases and J by 2 bases, with 14 bases between them. The CDR3 consists of 14 residues. Here the CDR3 reads CASRPVQDPYEQYF. Written as DNA, the CDR3 is TGTGCCAGCAGACCCGTCCAAGACCCCTACGAGCAGTACTTC.

This clonotype came up a few times. V usage is TRBV12-3 or TRBV12-4 and J usage is TRBJ2-7, with D unresolved. V gave up 6 bases and J gave up 0 bases, with 15 bases separating them. This CDR3 has 15 residues. The CDR3 loop is CASRPLGRSSYEQYF. The CDR3 DNA sequence: TGTGCCAGCAGGCCGCTGGGCCGAAGCTCCTACGAGCAGTACTTC.

The chain employs TRBV21-1 and TRBJ2-7; the table's D call TRBD2 went unverified against the DNA. TRBV21-1 counts as a pseudogene. This CDR3 contains 17 residues. CDR3 nucleotides: TGTGCCAGCAGCAAAGTTAGGTTTTGGGAGAAAAGCTACGAGCAGTACTTC. This sequence encodes CASSKVRFWEKSYEQYF.

At least ten counts were recorded for this clonotype. The chain is built from TRBV7-3 and TRBJ2-7, with D possibly TRBD1 on 6 matching bases. Trimming took 1 base from V and 3 from J, leaving 10 bases between them. Per the germline V gene, CDR1 is SGHTA and CDR2 is FQGTGA. The CDR3 runs 14 residues. The CDR3 DNA is TGTGCCAGCAGCTTAAGCAGGGACAACTACGAGCAGTACTTC. It codes for CASSLSRDNYEQYF.

The chain recombines TRBV6-6 with TRBJ2-7, with 10 bases aligning to TRBD1. The CDR3 runs to 16 residues. Germline V lookup: CDR1 MNHNY, CDR2 SVGAGI (reference sequence). V lost 5 bases and J lost 0; bases outside the gene matches: 7. In DNA form, the CDR3 reads TGTGCCAGCAGTGATACCGGGACAGGGGTCTCCTACGAGCAGTACTTC. This sequence encodes CASSDTGTGVSYEQYF.

J is TRBJ2-2 and V is TRBV20-1; 7 bases align to TRBD1. The CDR3 runs to 15 residues. Germline CDR1 and CDR2: DFQATT and SNEGSKA (reference sequence). V shed 3 bases and J 5 bases; nucleotides not matched to a gene: 9. The CDR3 coding sequence is TGCAGTGCTAGGGACGACAGGGCCCGGACCGGGGAGCTGTTTTTT. Translation gives CSARDDRARTGELFF.